The clone carrying this T cell receptor beta chain was detected only once. The antigen is not known. The data originate from a study of cytomegalovirus exposure and HLA in healthy donors. Study-wide results and limits: There was a cluster of highly shared sequence variants that was likely a sequencing artifact. High specificity and sensitivity for cytomegalovirus status were reported for the classifier.

PCR was performed using 60 Vbeta and 13 Jbeta primers. This table comes from immunoSEQ multiplex PCR, and its TCRdb copy is limited to in-frame clones, with some not included. The profile shows approximately 150,000 clones, about 80% of them singletons. This TCR came from a woman aged 50 to 60 in good health and CMV-seronegative. Sequenced material: PBMCs.

The CDR3 here is CATRDRGSNQPQHF. CDR3 coding DNA: TGTGCCACCCGGGACAGGGGTAGCAATCAGCCCCAGCATTTT. The rearrangement uses TRBV19 and TRBJ1-5; 10 bases align to TRBD1. The length of the CDR3 is 14 residues. Germline-derived CDR1 and CDR2 are LNHDA and SQIVND (reference sequence). J gave up 0 bases and V 10 bases, and 3 bases lay outside the gene matches.